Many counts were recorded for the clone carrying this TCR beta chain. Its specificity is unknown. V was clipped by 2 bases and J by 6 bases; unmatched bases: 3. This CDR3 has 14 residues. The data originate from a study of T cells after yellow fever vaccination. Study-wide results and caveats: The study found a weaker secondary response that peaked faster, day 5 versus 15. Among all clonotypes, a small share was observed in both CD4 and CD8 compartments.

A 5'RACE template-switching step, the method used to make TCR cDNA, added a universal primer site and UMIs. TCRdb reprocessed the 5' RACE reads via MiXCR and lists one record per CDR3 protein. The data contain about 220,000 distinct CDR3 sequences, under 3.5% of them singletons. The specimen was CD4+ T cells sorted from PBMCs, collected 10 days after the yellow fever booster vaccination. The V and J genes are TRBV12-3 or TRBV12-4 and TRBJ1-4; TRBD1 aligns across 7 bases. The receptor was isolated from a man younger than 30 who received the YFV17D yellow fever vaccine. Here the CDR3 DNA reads TGTGCCAGCAGTTTACGGCAGGGGGATGAAAAACTGTTTTTT. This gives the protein CASSLRQGDEKLFF.